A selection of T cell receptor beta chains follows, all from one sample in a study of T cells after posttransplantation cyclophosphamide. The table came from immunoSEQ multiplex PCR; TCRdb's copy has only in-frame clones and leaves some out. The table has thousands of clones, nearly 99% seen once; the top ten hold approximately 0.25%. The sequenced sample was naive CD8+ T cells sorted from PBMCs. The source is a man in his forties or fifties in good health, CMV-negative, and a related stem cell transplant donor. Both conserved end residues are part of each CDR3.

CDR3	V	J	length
CASSLNSGRIYEQYF	TRBV27	TRBJ2-7	15
CASSSSPGQEDSGANVLTF	TRBV27	TRBJ2-6	19
CASSLALAELAANTGELFF	TRBV5-1	TRBJ2-2	19
CASSVAGGSTYEQYF	TRBV9	TRBJ2-7	15
CASSLVFWVFRMNTEAFF	TRBV7-2	TRBJ1-1	18
CASSYAAEGGTDTQYF	TRBV5-6	TRBJ2-3	16
CSASPRYEQYF	TRBV20-1	TRBJ2-7	11
CASSPKTGVPYNEQFF	TRBV28	TRBJ2-1	16
CASSLSGGPGELFF	TRBV6-5	TRBJ2-2	14
CASSPARTGINYGYTF	TRBV18	TRBJ1-2	16
CASSVLDSLESTGELFF	TRBV9	TRBJ2-2	17
CASSLGGIRGHRGGLTYNEQFF	TRBV5-1	TRBJ2-1	22
CASSFSGRDSYEQYF	TRBV27	TRBJ2-7	15
CASIRKGYGTGGEDTEAFF	TRBV27	TRBJ1-1	19
CASSLDRGSSYEQYF	TRBV5-6	TRBJ2-7	15
CASSEHLAGGGTGELFF	TRBV2	TRBJ2-2	17
CASSFANTGELFF	TRBV5-5	TRBJ2-2	13
CASSQDNLPGADGYTF	TRBV14	TRBJ1-2	16
CASSGAGTEYGYTF	TRBV5-5	TRBJ1-2	14
CASSLSPGTSNYEQYF	TRBV27	TRBJ2-7	16
CASKRHSSAQLDTQYF	TRBV27	TRBJ2-3	16
CASTPRNSGINEQFF	TRBV7-9	TRBJ2-1	15
CASSVAREVNYGYTF	TRBV9	TRBJ1-2	15
CASGIRGTEAFF	TRBV7-9	TRBJ1-1	12
CASSFRDRIHGELFF	TRBV7-6	TRBJ2-2	15
CASSTGASSGNTIYF	TRBV18	TRBJ1-3	15
CASGQGIWDTQYF	TRBV9	TRBJ2-3	13
CASSLGTGTEAFF	TRBV27	TRBJ1-1	13